This TCR beta chain was obtained from a study of blood T cell repertoires in COVID-19. Whole-study context: The origin of the acute and convalescent COVID-19 samples was the United States, Italy and Spain.

Germline V CDR1 and CDR2: SGHDN, FVKESK. Trimming removed 0 bases at V and 8 bases at J, with 5 bases between. This CDR3 spans 13 amino acids. Per the original data handling: Amplification of reference gene primers was used by the study to estimate nucleated cell counts. Generated by immunoSEQ multiplex PCR, the TCRdb table keeps only in-frame clones and is missing some. Clonal size and the V and J genes are those of that table, whereas D and trimming came from the DNA. This repertoire shows about 220,000 clones, less than 90% found once; its top ten account for just under 20%. About this clone: In the same sample, other DNA sequences code for this CDR3.

This clonotype originated in a young man with active or convalescent COVID-19. The chain links TRBV14 to TRBJ1-6; no firm D call. The sequenced sample was peripheral blood. CDR3 protein: CASSQDLYSPLHF. DNA for the CDR3: TGTGCCAGCAGCCAAGATCTCTATTCACCCCTCCACTTT.